This is a list of T cell receptor beta chains from one sample in a study of control samples from healthy donors and cancer patients. TCRdb's table, derived via immunoSEQ multiplex PCR, lists solely in-frame clones and lacks some. In the table there are 130,000 or so clones, about 90% of which are singletons. Sequenced material: blood. These receptors came from a man between 18 and 35 years old in good health. The CDR3 runs from the conserved cysteine through the conserved F or W. D genes are given only for firm matches. A clone size is listed for some rows: how often the clone was seen (once, few, many), or a class if it is expanded.

V gene: TRBV27; D gene: TRBD2; J gene: TRBJ2-5; clone size: -; CDR3 DNA: TGTGCCAGCAGAGCGGGGGACGGGGAGTGGGAGACCCAGTACTTC; CDR3 protein: CASRAGDGEWETQYF
V gene: TRBV5-7; D gene: -; J gene: TRBJ1-5; clone size: -; CDR3 DNA: TGTGCCAGCACCAACCAGATTATCGGTCAGCCCCAGCATTTT; CDR3 protein: CASTNQIIGQPQHF
V gene: TRBV6-1; D gene: -; J gene: TRBJ2-5; clone size: -; CDR3 DNA: TGTGCCAGCAGTGAAGTCTACAGGCTCGGAGAGACCCAGTACTTC; CDR3 protein: CASSEVYRLGETQYF
V gene: TRBV7-2; D gene: -; J gene: TRBJ1-2; clone size: once; CDR3 DNA: TGTGCCAGCGGACTGACGGCTAACTATGGCTACACCTTC; CDR3 protein: CASGLTANYGYTF
V gene: TRBV4-1; D gene: TRBD2; J gene: TRBJ2-7; clone size: once; CDR3 DNA: TGCGCCAGCAGCCGGGGGGGACGGGGCGCCATCTACGAGCAGTACTTC; CDR3 protein: CASSRGGRGAIYEQYF
V gene: TRBV9; D gene: -; J gene: TRBJ1-1; clone size: -; CDR3 DNA: TGTGCCAGCAGCCCCCAGGTAGGGAGGGACGAAGCTTTCTTT; CDR3 protein: CASSPQVGRDEAFF
V gene: TRBV10-3; D gene: -; J gene: TRBJ1-2; clone size: few; CDR3 DNA: TGTGCCATCAGTGAGACGGTCGGGGGGCCTACGAACTATGGCTACACCTTC; CDR3 protein: CAISETVGGPTNYGYTF
V gene: TRBV12-5; D gene: -; J gene: TRBJ1-1; clone size: -; CDR3 DNA: TGTGCTAGTGGTTTGACGGGCCCAGGGGACACTGAAGCTTTCTTT; CDR3 protein: CASGLTGPGDTEAFF
V gene: TRBV13; D gene: TRBD1; J gene: TRBJ1-6; clone size: once; CDR3 DNA: TGTGCCAGCAGCCCCGGGACAGTGAATTCACCCCTCCACTTT; CDR3 protein: CASSPGTVNSPLHF
V gene: TRBV28; D gene: TRBD2; J gene: TRBJ2-4; clone size: -; CDR3 DNA: TGTGCCAGCATTTCCCCCGTGACTAGCGGCAAAAACATTCAGTACTTC; CDR3 protein: CASISPVTSGKNIQYF